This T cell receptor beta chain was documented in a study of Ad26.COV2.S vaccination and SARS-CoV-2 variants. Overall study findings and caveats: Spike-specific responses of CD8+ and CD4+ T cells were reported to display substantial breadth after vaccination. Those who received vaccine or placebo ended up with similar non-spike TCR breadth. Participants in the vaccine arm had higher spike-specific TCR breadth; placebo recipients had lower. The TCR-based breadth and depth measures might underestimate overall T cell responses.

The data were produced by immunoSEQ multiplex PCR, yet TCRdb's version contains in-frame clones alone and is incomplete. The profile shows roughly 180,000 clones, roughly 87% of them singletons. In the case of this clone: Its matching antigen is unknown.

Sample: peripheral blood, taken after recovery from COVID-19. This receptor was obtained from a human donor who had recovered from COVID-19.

The CDR3 DNA reads TGTGCCTGGAGCGGATTCCAAGAGACCCAGTACTTC. Translated, it gives CAWSGFQETQYF. The chain combines TRBV30 with TRBJ2-5, with D unresolved. V lost 3 bases to trimming and J lost 1 base, with 6 bases between them. CDR3 length equals 12 residues. Germline assignment: CDR1 GTSNPN and CDR2 SVGIG (reference sequence). The whole variable domain, remainder taken from reference TRBV30 and TRBJ2-5, is SQTIHQWPATLVQPVGSPLSLECTVEGTSNPNLYWYRQAAGRGLQLLFYSVGIGQISSEVPQNLSASRPQDRQFILSSKKLLLSDSGFYLCAWSGFQETQYFGPGTRLLVL.